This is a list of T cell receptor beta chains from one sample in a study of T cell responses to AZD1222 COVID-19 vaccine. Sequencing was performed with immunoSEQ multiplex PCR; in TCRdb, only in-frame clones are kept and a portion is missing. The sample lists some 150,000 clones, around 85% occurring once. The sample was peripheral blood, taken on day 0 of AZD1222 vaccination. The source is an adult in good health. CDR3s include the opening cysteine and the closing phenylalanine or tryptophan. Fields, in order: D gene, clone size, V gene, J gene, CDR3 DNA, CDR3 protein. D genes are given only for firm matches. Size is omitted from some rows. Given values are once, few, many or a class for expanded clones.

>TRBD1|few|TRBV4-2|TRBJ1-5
TGTGCCAGCAGCCAAGGGACAGGCTATCAGCCCCAGCATTTT
CASSQGTGYQPQHF
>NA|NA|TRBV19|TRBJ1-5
TGTGCCAGTACTTCCTGGACAGAGACCAATCAGCCCCAGCATTTT
CASTSWTETNQPQHF
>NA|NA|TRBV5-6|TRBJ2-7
TGTGCCAGCAGCTTGTCGTCCTACGAGCAGTACTTC
CASSLSSYEQYF
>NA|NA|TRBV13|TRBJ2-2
TGTGCCAGCAGCGCTGACCACTTGAACACCGGGGAGCTGTTTTTT
CASSADHLNTGELFF
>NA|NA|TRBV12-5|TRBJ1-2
TGTGCTAGTGGTTGGGAGGATCGTCTCTATGGCTACACCTTC
CASGWEDRLYGYTF
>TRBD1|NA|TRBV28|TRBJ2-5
TGTGCCAGCAGTCTCACAGGGGGGACCGTGGAGACCCAGTACTTC
CASSLTGGTVETQYF
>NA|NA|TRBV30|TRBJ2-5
TGTGCCTGGATGCCGGGACTCCAAGAGACCCAGTACTTC
CAWMPGLQETQYF
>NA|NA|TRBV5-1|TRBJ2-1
TGCGCCAGCAGCTTGGAGGGGGGAAATGAGCAGTTCTTC
CASSLEGGNEQFF
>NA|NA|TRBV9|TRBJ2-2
TGTGCCAGCAGCCGCGCGTTCACCGGGGAGCTGTTTTTT
CASSRAFTGELFF
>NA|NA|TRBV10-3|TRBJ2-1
TGTGCCATCAGTGAGCTTTCGGGGGGCCATTCCAATGAGCAGTTCTTC
CAISELSGGHSNEQFF
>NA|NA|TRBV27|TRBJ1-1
TGTGCCAGCACCCTTACAGCGAACACTGAAGCTTTCTTT
CASTLTANTEAFF
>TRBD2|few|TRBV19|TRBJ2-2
TGTGCCAGTAGTAGGAGTAGCGGGAGGACTACCGGGGAGCTGTTTTTT
CASSRSSGRTTGELFF
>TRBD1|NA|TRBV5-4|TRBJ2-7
TGTGCCAGCAGCCCCACAGGGGGCAGCTACGAGCAGTACTTC
CASSPTGGSYEQYF
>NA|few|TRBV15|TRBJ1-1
TGTGCCACCAGCAGAGCTTATTGGGGGAACACTGAAGCTTTCTTT
CATSRAYWGNTEAFF